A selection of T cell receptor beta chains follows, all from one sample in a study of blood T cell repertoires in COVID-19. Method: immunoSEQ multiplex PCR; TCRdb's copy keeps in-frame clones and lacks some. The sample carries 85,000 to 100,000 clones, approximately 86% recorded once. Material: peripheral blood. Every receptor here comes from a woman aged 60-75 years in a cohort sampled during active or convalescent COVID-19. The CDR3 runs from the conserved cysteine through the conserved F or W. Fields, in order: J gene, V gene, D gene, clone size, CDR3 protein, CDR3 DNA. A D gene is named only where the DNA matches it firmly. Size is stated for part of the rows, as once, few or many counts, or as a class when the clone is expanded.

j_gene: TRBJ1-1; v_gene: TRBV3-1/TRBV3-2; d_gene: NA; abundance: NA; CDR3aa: CASSQLQGNTEAFF; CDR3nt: TGTGCCAGCAGCCAGCTACAGGGTAACACTGAAGCTTTCTTT
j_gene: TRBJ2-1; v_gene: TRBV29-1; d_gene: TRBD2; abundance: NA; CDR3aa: CSVAGTRTYNEQFF; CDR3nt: TGCAGCGTAGCCGGGACTAGGACCTACAATGAGCAGTTCTTC
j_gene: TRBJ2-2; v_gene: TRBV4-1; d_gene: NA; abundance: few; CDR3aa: CASSQAPGLVAGELFF; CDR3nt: TGCGCCAGCAGCCAAGCCCCCGGGTTGGTAGCCGGGGAGCTGTTTTTT
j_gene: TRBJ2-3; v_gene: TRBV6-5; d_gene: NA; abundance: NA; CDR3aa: CASRRQSLGTDTQYF; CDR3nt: TGTGCCAGCAGACGACAGTCCCTGGGCACAGATACGCAGTATTTT
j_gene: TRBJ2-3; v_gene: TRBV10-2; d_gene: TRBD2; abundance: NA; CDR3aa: CASSDTSDSTDTQYF; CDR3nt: TGCGCCAGCAGTGATACTAGCGATAGCACAGATACGCAGTATTTT
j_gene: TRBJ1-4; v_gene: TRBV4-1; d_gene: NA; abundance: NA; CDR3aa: CASSQVQGWEKLFF; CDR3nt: TGCGCCAGCAGCCAAGTACAGGGTTGGGAAAAACTGTTTTTT
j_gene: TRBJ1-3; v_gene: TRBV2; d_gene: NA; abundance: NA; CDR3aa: CASSRLSGNTIYF; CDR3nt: TGTGCCAGCAGTCGACTCTCTGGAAACACCATATATTTT
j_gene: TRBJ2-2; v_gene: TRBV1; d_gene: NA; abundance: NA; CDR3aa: CTSSQGFGQGPTGELFF; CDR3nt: TGCACCAGCAGCCAAGGGTTTGGACAGGGTCCCACCGGGGAGCTGTTTTTT
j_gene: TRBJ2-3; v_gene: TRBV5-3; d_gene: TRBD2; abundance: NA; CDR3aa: CARSLGYQRGPTDTQYF; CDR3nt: TGTGCCAGAAGCTTGGGCTATCAGCGGGGACCCACAGATACGCAGTATTTT
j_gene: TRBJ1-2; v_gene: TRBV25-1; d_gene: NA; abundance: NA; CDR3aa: CASSVTSYGYTF; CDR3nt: TGTGCCAGCAGTGTCACATCCTATGGCTACACCTTC
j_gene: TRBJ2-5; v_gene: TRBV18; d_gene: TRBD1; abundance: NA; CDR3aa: CASSPGTARETQYF; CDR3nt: TGTGCCAGCTCACCCGGGACAGCGCGGGAGACCCAGTACTTC
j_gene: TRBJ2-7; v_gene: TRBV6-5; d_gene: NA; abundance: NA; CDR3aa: CASRRLVSYEQYF; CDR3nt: TGTGCCAGCAGGCGGTTAGTCTCCTACGAGCAGTACTTC
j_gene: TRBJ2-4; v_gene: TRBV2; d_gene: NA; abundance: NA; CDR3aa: CASSPPTGLAKNIQYF; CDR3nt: TGTGCCAGCAGCCCCCCTACAGGGTTAGCCAAAAACATTCAGTACTTC
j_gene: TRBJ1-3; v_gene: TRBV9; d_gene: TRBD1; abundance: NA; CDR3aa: CASSVDQGAGNTIYF; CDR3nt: TGTGCCAGCAGCGTAGATCAGGGGGCTGGAAACACCATATATTTT
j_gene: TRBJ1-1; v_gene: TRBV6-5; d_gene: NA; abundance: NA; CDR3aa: CASSYSEMFMNTEAFF; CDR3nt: TGTGCCAGCAGTTACTCCGAGATGTTCATGAACACTGAAGCTTTCTTT
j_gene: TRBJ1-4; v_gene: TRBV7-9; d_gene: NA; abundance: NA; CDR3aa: CASSSLAGGREEKLFF; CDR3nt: TGTGCCAGCAGCTCCCTTGCCGGGGGGCGCGAAGAAAAACTGTTTTTT
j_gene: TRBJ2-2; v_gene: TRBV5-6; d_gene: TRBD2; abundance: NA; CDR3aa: CASSLVRGRVTGELFF; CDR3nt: TGTGCCAGCAGCTTGGTGCGCGGGAGGGTCACCGGGGAGCTGTTTTTT
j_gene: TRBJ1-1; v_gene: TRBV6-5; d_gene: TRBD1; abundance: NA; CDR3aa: CASRMGQGNTEAFF; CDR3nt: TGTGCCAGCAGGATGGGACAGGGGAACACTGAAGCTTTCTTT
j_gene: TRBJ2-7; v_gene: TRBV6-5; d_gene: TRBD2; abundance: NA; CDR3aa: CASEGLAGSYEQYF; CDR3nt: TGTGCCAGCGAAGGACTAGCGGGATCCTACGAGCAGTACTTC
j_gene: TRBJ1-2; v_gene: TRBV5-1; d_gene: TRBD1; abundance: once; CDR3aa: CASSLVGGSNYGYTF; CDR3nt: TGCGCCAGCAGCTTGGTAGGGGGCTCCAACTATGGCTACACCTTC
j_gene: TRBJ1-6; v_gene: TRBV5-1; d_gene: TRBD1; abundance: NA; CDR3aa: CASSLADRDRPPLHF; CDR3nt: TGCGCCAGCAGCTTGGCAGACAGGGACAGGCCACCCCTCCACTTT
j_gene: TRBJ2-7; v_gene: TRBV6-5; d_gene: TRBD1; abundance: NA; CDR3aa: CASSYDRDYEQYF; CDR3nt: TGTGCCAGCAGTTACGACAGGGACTACGAGCAGTACTTC
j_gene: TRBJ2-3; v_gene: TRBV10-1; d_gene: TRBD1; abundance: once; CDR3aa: CASQDRVGDTQYF; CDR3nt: TGCGCCAGCCAGGACAGGGTGGGAGATACGCAGTATTTT
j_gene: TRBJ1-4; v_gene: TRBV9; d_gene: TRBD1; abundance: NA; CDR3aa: CASSVGTGTGNEKLFF; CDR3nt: TGTGCCAGCAGCGTAGGGACCGGGACAGGGAATGAAAAACTGTTTTTT
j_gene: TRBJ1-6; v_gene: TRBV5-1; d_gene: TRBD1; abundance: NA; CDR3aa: CASSLQSPGQGGSPLHF; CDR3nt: TGCGCCAGCAGCTTACAGTCCCCAGGACAGGGGGGTTCACCCCTCCACTTT